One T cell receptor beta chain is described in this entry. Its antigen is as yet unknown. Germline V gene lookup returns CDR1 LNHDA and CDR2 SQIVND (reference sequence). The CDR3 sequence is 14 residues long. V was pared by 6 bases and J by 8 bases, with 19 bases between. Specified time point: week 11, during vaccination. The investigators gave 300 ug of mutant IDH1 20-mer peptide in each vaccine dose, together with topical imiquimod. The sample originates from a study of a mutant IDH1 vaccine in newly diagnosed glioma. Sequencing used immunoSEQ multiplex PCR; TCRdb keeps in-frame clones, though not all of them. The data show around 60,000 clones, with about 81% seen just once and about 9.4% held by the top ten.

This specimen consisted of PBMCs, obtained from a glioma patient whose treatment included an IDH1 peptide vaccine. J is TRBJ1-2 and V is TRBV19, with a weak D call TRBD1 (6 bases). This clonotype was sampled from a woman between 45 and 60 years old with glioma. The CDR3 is CASRIPYRVDGYTF. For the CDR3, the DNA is TGTGCCAGTAGGATCCCCTACAGGGTCGACGGCTACACCTTC. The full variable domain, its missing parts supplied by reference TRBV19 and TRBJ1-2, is DGGITQSPKYLFRKEGQNVTLSCEQNLNHDAMYWYRQDPGQGLRLIYYSQIVNDFQKGDIAEGYSVSREKKESFPLTVTSAQKNPTAFYLCASRIPYRVDGYTFGSGTRLTVV.